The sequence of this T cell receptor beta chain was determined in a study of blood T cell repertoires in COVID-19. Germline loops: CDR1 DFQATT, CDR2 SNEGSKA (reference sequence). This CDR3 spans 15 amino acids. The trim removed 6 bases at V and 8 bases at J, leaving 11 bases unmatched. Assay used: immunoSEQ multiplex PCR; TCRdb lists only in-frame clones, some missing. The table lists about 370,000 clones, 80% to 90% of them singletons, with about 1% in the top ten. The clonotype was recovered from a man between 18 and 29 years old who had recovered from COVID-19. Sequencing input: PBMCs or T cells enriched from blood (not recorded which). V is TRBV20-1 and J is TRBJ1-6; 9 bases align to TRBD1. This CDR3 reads CSASPRGQGYSPLHF. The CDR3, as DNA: TGCAGTGCCAGTCCGCGAGGACAGGGGTATTCACCCCTCCACTTT.